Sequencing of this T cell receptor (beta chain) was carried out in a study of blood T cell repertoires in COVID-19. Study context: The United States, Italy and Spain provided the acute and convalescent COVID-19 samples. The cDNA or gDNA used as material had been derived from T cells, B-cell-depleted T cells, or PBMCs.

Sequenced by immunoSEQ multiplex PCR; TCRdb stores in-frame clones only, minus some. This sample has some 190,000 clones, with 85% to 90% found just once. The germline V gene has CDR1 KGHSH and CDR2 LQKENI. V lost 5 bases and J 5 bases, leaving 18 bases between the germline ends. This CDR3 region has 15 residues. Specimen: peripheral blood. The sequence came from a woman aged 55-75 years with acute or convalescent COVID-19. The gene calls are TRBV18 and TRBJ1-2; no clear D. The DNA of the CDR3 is TGTGCCAGCTCAGAAGACCGCACCGGGTTATATGGCTACACCTTC. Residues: CASSEDRTGLYGYTF. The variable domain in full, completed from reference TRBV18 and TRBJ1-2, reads NAGVMQNPRHLVRRRGQEARLRCSPMKGHSHVYWYRQLPEEGLKFMVYLQKENIIDESGMPKERFSAEFPKEGPSILRIQQVVRGDSAAYFCASSEDRTGLYGYTFGSGTRLTVV.